This entry lists 6 T cell receptor beta chains sequenced from one sample in a study of Graves' ophthalmopathy and Graves' hyperthyroidism. CDR3 regions of TCR beta were amplified from RNA transcripts. First-round RT-PCR relied on HTBI primers, and a second-round multiplex PCR came next. One entry per CDR3 protein results from TCRdb running MiXCR on the multiplex PCR reads. The sample shows hundreds of thousands of distinct CDR3 sequences, more than 20% of them seen only once. The sample taken for sequencing was peripheral blood. These receptor sequences come from a woman aged 18-35 years with stable Graves' hyperthyroidism.

This clonotype was recorded many times. The gene calls are TRBV6-1 and TRBJ2-2; TRBD1 matches 7 bases. CDR1 and CDR2 from the germline V gene are MNHNS and SASEGT. CDR3 length equals 15 residues. V trimming: 8 bases; J trimming: 2 bases; junction bases outside the gene matches: 8. In DNA form, the CDR3 reads TGTGCCAGCGGTGGACAGGTGATCAACACCGGGGAGCTGTTTTTT. The encoded protein is CASGGQVINTGELFF.

This clonotype showed up many times. The genes are TRBV6-5 and TRBJ1-1, with D hard to call. The germline V gene has CDR1 MNHEY and CDR2 SVGAGI. This CDR3 has 14 residues. The V and J ends lost 2 bases and 1 base respectively, with 8 bases between them. The CDR3 spells CASSYPGGNTEAFF. The CDR3 nucleotides are TGTGCCAGCAGTTACCCCGGCGGGAACACTGAAGCTTTCTTT.

There are many counts of this clonotype. This chain links TRBV20-1 with TRBJ1-5; TRBD1 is a possible D gene (5 bases). Germline CDR1 reads DFQATT; CDR2 reads SNEGSKA (reference sequence). The CDR3 contains 16 residues. The V end was cut by 0 bases, the J end by 2 bases, with 14 bases between. The CDR3 loop reads CSARDLKGTGNQPQHF. In DNA, the CDR3 is TGCAGTGCTAGAGATCTTAAGGGGACCGGCAATCAGCCCCAGCATTTT.

This clonotype was picked up many times. The chain couples TRBV30 to TRBJ1-2; D unresolved. With 0 bases removed from V and 8 bases from J, the gap between germline ends came to 7 bases. This CDR3 comprises 11 residues. Germline V CDR1 and CDR2: GTSNPN, SVGIG (reference sequence). This CDR3 is CAWSVGRGYTF. The DNA of the CDR3 is TGTGCCTGGAGTGTGGGTCGCGGCTACACCTTC.

This clonotype was seen at least ten times. V gene TRBV10-3 combines with J gene TRBJ2-2; D is ambiguous. The CDR3 extends over 15 amino acids. The V gene lost 2 bases and the J gene lost 0 bases, with 7 bases spanning the gap. Germline V gives CDR1 ENHRY, CDR2 SYGVKD. CDR3 loop: CAISELIPNTGELFF. The CDR3 nucleotides are TGTGCCATCAGTGAGCTAATCCCGAACACCGGGGAGCTGTTTTTT.

This clonotype appeared many times. At one of its ends the junction is not consistent with the germline gene, which may arise from a read error. The chain has TRBV12-3 or TRBV12-4 and TRBJ1-1; D gene unclear. The CDR3 runs to 9 residues. The CDR3 is CASSPPFIF. In DNA form, the CDR3 reads TGTGCCAGCAGTCCCCCGTTCATCTTT.